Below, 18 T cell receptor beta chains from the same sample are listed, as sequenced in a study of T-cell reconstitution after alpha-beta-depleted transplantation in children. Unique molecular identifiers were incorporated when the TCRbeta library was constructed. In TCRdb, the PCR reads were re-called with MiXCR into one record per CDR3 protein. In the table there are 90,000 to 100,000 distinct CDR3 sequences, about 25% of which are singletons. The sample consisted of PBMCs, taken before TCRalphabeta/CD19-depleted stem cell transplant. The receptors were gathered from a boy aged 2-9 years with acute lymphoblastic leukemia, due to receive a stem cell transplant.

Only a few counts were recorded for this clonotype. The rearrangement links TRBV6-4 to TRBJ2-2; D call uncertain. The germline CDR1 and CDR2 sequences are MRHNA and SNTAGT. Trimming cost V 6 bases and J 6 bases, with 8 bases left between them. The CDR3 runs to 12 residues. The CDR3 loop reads CASRKDSGELFF. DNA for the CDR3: TGTGCCAGCAGAAAGGATTCCGGGGAGCTGTTTTTT.

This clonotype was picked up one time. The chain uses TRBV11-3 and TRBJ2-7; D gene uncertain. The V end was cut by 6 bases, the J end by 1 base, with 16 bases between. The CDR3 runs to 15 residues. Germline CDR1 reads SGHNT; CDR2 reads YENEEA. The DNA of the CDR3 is TGTGCCAGCAGTCCCAGCCGGGCCAGGTCCTACGAGCAGTACTTC. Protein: CASSPSRARSYEQYF.

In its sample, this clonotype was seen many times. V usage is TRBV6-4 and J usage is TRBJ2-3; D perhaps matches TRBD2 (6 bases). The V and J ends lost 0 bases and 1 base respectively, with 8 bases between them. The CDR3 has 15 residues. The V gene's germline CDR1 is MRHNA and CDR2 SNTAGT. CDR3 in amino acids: CASSDSGGGTDTQYF. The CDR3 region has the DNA TGTGCCAGCAGTGACTCTGGAGGGGGCACAGATACGCAGTATTTT.

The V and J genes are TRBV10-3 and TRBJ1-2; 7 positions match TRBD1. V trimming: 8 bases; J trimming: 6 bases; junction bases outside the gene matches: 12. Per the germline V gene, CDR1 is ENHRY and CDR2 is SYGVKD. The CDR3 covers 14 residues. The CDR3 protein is CAILRGGASNGYTF. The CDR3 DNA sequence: TGTGCCATCCTTCGAGGGGGCGCATCGAATGGCTACACCTTC.

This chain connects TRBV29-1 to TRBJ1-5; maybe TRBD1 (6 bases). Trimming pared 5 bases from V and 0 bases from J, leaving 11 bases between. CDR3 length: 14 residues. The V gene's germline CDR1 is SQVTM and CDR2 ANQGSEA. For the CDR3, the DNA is TGCAGCGTTCGTCAGGGGTTTAGCAATCAGCCCCAGCATTTT. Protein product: CSVRQGFSNQPQHF.

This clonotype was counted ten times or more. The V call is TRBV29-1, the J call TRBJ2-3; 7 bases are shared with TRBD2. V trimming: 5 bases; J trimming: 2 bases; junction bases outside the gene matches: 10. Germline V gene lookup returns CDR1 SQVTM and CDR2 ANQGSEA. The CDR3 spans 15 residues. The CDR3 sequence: CSVPSGGAVTDTQYF. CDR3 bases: TGCAGCGTTCCTAGCGGAGGGGCCGTCACAGATACGCAGTATTTT.

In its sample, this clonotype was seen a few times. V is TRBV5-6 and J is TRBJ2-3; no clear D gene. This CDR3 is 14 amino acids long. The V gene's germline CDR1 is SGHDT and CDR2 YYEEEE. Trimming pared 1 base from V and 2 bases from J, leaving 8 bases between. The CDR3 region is CASSLSLDTDTQYF. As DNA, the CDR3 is TGTGCCAGCAGCTTGTCCCTAGACACAGATACGCAGTATTTT.

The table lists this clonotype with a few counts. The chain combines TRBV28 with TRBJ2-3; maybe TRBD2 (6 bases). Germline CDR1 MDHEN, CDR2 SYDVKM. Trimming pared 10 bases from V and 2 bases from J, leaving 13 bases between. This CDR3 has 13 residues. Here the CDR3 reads CAIEGGPTDTQYF. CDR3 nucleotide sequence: TGTGCCATTGAGGGAGGACCCACAGATACGCAGTATTTT.

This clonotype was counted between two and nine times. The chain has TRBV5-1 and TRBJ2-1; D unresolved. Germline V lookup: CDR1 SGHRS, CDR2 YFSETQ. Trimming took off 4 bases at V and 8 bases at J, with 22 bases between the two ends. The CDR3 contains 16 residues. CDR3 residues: CASSPRGSNLKDEQFF. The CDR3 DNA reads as TGCGCCAGCAGCCCACGAGGATCCAACCTTAAGGATGAGCAGTTCTTC.

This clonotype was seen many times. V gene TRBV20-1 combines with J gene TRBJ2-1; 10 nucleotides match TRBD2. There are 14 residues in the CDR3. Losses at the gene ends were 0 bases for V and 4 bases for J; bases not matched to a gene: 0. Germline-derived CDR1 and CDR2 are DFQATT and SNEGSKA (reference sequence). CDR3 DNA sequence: TGCAGTGCTAGAGAACTAGCGGGATACAATGAGCAGTTCTTC. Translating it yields CSARELAGYNEQFF.

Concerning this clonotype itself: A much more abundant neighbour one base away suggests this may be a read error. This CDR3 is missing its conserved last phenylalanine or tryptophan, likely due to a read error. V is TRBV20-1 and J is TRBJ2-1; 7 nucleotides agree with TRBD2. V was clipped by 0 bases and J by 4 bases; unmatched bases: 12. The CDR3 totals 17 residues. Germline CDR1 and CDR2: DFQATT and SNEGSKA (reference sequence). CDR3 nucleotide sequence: TGCAGTGCTAGAGATCGTCTCCTAGCGGCACTATACAATGAGCAGTTCTTG. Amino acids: CSARDRLLAALYNEQFL.

CDR3 protein: CSVQAQGAFNEQFF. CDR3 DNA: TGCAGCGTCCAAGCCCAGGGGGCCTTCAATGAGCAGTTCTTC. The V gene is TRBV29-1, the J gene TRBJ2-1; 8 positions agree with TRBD1. Per germline, CDR1 SQVTM and CDR2 ANQGSEA. J was trimmed by 6 bases and V by 6 bases; bases with no gene match: 10. The CDR3 contains 14 residues.

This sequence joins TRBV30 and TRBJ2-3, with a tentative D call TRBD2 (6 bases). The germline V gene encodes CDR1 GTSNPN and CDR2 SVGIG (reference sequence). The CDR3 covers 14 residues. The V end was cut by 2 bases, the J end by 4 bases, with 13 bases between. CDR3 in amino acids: CAWSRRGGSDTQYF. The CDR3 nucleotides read TGTGCCTGGAGTCGGCGCGGAGGGTCAGATACGCAGTATTTT.

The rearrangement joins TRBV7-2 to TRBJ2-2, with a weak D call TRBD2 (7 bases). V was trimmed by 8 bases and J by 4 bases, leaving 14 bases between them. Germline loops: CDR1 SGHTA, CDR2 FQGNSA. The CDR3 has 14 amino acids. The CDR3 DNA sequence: TGTGCCAGCCTAGGGAGGGGGACCACCGGGGAGCTGTTTTTT. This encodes CASLGRGTTGELFF.

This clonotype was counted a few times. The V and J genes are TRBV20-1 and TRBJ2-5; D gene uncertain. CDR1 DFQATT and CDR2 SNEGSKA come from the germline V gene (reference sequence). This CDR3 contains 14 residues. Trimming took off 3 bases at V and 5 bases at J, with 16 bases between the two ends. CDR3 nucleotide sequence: TGCAGTGCTAGTCCGTCGGATGGTGGGGAGACCCAGTACTTC. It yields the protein CSASPSDGGETQYF.

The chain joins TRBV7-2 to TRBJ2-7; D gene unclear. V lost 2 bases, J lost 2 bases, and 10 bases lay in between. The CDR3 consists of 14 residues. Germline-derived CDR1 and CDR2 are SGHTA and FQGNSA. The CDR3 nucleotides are TGTGCCAGCAGCTTAAACCCCTTACCCTACGAGCAGTACTTC. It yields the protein CASSLNPLPYEQYF.

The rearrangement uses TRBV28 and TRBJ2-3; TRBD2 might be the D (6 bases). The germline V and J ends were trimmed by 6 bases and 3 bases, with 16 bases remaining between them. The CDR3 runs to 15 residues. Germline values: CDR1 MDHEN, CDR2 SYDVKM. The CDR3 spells CASRTGGVRTDTQYF. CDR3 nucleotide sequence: TGTGCCAGCAGAACCGGAGGGGTCCGTACAGATACGCAGTATTTT.

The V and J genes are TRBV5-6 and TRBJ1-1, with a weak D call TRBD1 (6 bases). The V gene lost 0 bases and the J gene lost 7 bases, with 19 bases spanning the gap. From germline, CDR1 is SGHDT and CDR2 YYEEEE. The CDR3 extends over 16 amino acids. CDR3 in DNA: TGTGCCAGCAGCTTGGGAGGGGGGGGCAGGAGAGATGAAGCTTTCTTT. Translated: CASSLGGGGRRDEAFF.